This T cell receptor beta chain comes out of a study of T cell responses to AZD1222 COVID-19 vaccine. Data came from immunoSEQ multiplex PCR; TCRdb stores just in-frame clones and leaves some out. Its listing shows 150,000 or so clones. Study-wide results and caveats: None of the repertoires were sampled until the peak T cell response had passed. The study reported that nearly half of spike-specific TCRs target unmutated variant regions. Spike-specific TCR breadth and depth rose after two AZD1222 doses.

CDR1 is PRHDT, CDR2 FYEKMQ, per germline (reference sequence). This CDR3 comprises 15 residues. V lost 5 bases to trimming and J lost 8 bases; unmatched junction nucleotides: 12. On this clone itself: The antigen remains unidentified.

This chain joins TRBV13 and TRBJ2-1; 7 bases map to TRBD2. The receptor was isolated from an adult in good health. Sequencing input: peripheral blood. The CDR3 nucleotides are TGTGCCAGCAGCCTCAGCGGGGCCAAGGTCCATGAGCAGTTCTTC. Amino acid sequence: CASSLSGAKVHEQFF.